These 4 T cell receptor beta chains were all obtained from the same sample, sequenced in a study of T cells in Graves' hyperthyroidism and ophthalmopathy. Researchers amplified the TCR beta CDR3 regions from RNA transcripts. Researchers ran a first-round RT-PCR on the TCR CDR3 using the HTBI primer set. From the multiplex PCR reads, TCRdb called clonotypes with MiXCR, one entry per CDR3 protein. This sample yields about 840,000 distinct CDR3 sequences, of which roughly 40% are seen a single time; 8.9% belongs to the top ten. The sequenced sample was blood. All receptors derive from a young man with Graves' hyperthyroidism.

V gene TRBV12-3 or TRBV12-4 combines with J gene TRBJ2-2, with 8 nucleotides matching TRBD1. The CDR3 consists of 14 residues. J gave up 5 bases and V 11 bases, and 10 bases lay outside the gene matches. CDR3 sequence: CALDPTGGTGELFF. CDR3 in DNA: TGTGCCCTCGACCCCACAGGGGGGACCGGGGAGCTGTTTTTT.

Worth noting for this clonotype: The junction does not match germline at one end; this may be a read error. The chain carries TRBV10-3 and TRBJ2-6; D perhaps matches TRBD1 (5 bases). CDR3 size: 15 residues. The V gene's germline CDR1 is ENHRY and CDR2 SYGVKD. The CDR3 nucleotides are TGTGCCATCGGCCTCGGCGACTCTGGGGCCAGCGTCCTGACTTTC. This sequence encodes CAIGLGDSGASVLTF.

This chain links TRBV6-5 with TRBJ1-1, with 8 bases that match TRBD1. The CDR3 has 14 residues. Germline CDR1 MNHEY, CDR2 SVGAGI. V gave up 7 bases and J gave up 1 base; unmatched junction bases: 5. DNA for the CDR3: TGTGCCAGCATGCCGACAGGGGAGAACACTGAAGCTTTCTTT. Protein: CASMPTGENTEAFF.

This clonotype was seen many times. The rearrangement links TRBV5-1 to TRBJ1-5; no clear D. Germline CDR1 and CDR2: SGHRS and YFSETQ. There are 16 residues in the CDR3. V lost 0 bases to trimming and J lost 8 bases, with 18 bases between them. CDR3 protein: CASSLGGVAAVEPQHF. CDR3 nucleotide sequence: TGCGCCAGCAGCTTGGGAGGAGTAGCGGCGGTTGAGCCCCAGCATTTT. Full variable domain (rest looked up from reference TRBV5-1 and TRBJ1-5): KAGVTQTPRYLIKTRGQQVTLSCSPISGHRSVSWYQQTPGQGLQFLFEYFSETQRNKGNFPGRFSGRQFSNSRSEMNVSTLELGDSALYLCASSLGGVAAVEPQHFGDGTRLSIL.